Listed here are 24 T cell receptor beta chains from one sample, sequenced in a study of cytomegalovirus exposure and HLA in healthy donors. The PCR made use of 60 Vbeta and 13 Jbeta primers. The method was immunoSEQ multiplex PCR; TCRdb's version includes in-frame clones alone and lacks a portion of them. There are over 150,000 clones in the sample; over 65% occur only once, and just under 3% lies in the top ten. The material sequenced was PBMCs. These receptors all stem from a woman aged 25 to 39 in good health and CMV-seronegative.

The chain carries TRBV5-4 and TRBJ1-4; 10 nucleotides line up with TRBD1. CDR3 length equals 16 residues. The germline V gene has CDR1 SGHNT and CDR2 YYREEE (reference sequence). Trimming at V came to 4 bases and at J to 5 bases, leaving 8 bases not matched to a gene. The CDR3 protein is CASSPTGGRGNEKLFF. DNA of the CDR3: TGTGCCAGCAGCCCGACAGGGGGCCGGGGAAATGAAAAACTGTTTTTT. Based on the CDR3 plus reference TRBV5-4 and TRBJ1-4, the full variable domain is ETGVTQSPTHLIKTRGQQVTLRCSSQSGHNTVSWYQQALGQGPQFIFQYYREEENGRGNFPPRFSGLQFPNYSSELNVNALELDDSALYLCASSPTGGRGNEKLFFGSGTQLSVL.

This chain links TRBV7-9 with TRBJ1-1; weak D call: TRBD1 (6 bases). V was cut by 6 bases and J by 3 bases, with 17 bases left in between. From germline, CDR1 is SEHNR and CDR2 FQNEAQ (reference sequence). CDR3 length: 15 residues. The CDR3 nucleotides are TGTGCCAGCAGACCCACTCGGGGGGCGTACACTGAAGCTTTCTTT. Translation: CASRPTRGAYTEAFF.

CDR3 DNA: TGTGCCAGCAGTGAATGGAATGGCGGCTCTGGAAACACCATATATTTT. Amino acids: CASSEWNGGSGNTIYF. The chain employs TRBV2 and TRBJ1-3; D ambiguous. CDR1 SNHLY and CDR2 FYNNEI come from the germline V gene. V lost 2 bases to trimming and J lost 0 bases, with 11 bases between them. This CDR3 is built from 16 residues.

The CDR3 coding sequence is TGTGCCAGTAAAGCAACAGACGTCAATCAGCCCCAGCATTTT. Translation: CASKATDVNQPQHF. The chain uses TRBV19 and TRBJ1-5, with no clear D. This CDR3 has 14 residues. Deletions cut 7 bases from V and 3 bases from J, with 13 bases between. CDR1 is LNHDA, CDR2 SQIVND, per germline (reference sequence).

The chain carries TRBV9 and TRBJ2-2; 7 positions match TRBD2. V lost 0 bases to trimming and J lost 4 bases; unmatched junction nucleotides: 6. The CDR3 is made up of 16 amino acids. Germline CDR1 is SGDLS and CDR2 is YYNGEE. In DNA form, the CDR3 reads TGTGCCAGCAGCGTAGACGGGAGGCCCCTCACCGGGGAGCTGTTTTTT. It translates to CASSVDGRPLTGELFF.

As DNA, the CDR3 is TGTGCCATCAGTGAGCGGACAGCGGAAGACATTCAGTACTTC. It specifies CAISERTAEDIQYF. V is TRBV10-3 and J is TRBJ2-4; TRBD1 is a possible D gene (6 bases). The V end was cut by 2 bases, the J end by 8 bases, with 13 bases between. Germline loops: CDR1 ENHRY, CDR2 SYGVKD. CDR3 length: 14 amino acids.

The rearrangement joins TRBV29-1 to TRBJ2-7, with D possibly TRBD1 on 6 matching bases. CDR1 is SQVTM, CDR2 ANQGSEA, per germline. Between the trimmed V and J ends, which lost 7 bases and 0 bases, there was a span of 10 bases. The CDR3 covers 12 residues. The CDR3 bases are TGCAGCGGCATGGACAGCTCCTACGAGCAGTACTTC. It translates to CSGMDSSYEQYF.

The genes are TRBV11-2 and TRBJ2-1; D not resolved. In germline, CDR1 is SGHAT, CDR2 FQNNGV. CDR3 length equals 14 residues. V was shortened by 0 bases and J by 0 bases, with 3 bases between the two germline ends. The CDR3 spells CASSLEASYNEQFF. CDR3 bases: TGTGCCAGCAGCTTAGAGGCCTCCTACAATGAGCAGTTCTTC.

The rearrangement links TRBV5-4 to TRBJ2-1, with 10 positions matching TRBD2. The CDR3 loop spans 15 amino acids. V shed 7 bases and J 4 bases; nucleotides not matched to a gene: 8. Germline V gives CDR1 SGHNT, CDR2 YYREEE (reference sequence). The CDR3 bases are TGTGCCAGCGGACTAACTAGCGGGATATACAATGAGCAGTTCTTC. Encoded protein: CASGLTSGIYNEQFF.

The chain has TRBV7-6 and TRBJ2-1; 9 bases are shared with TRBD1. CDR3 size: 16 residues. The V segment lost 0 bases and the J segment 4 bases; nucleotides outside the gene matches: 4. The germline gives CDR1 SGHVS, CDR2 FNYEAQ. The CDR3 DNA is TGTGCCAGCAGCTTAGCACTAGGACAGGGGTACAATGAGCAGTTCTTC. Translated, it gives CASSLALGQGYNEQFF.

J is TRBJ2-3 and V is TRBV5-1, with 9 positions matching TRBD2. Per germline, CDR1 SGHRS and CDR2 YFSETQ. There are 16 residues in the CDR3. V lost 1 base, J lost 5 bases, and 8 bases stayed unmatched. CDR3 nucleotides: TGCGCCAGCAGCTTGCTATCTAGCGGGGATCGAGATACGCAGTATTTT. It translates to CASSLLSSGDRDTQYF.

The table lists this clone with a count of one. This chain connects TRBV5-6 to TRBJ1-6, with D possibly matching TRBD1 (5 bases). V was pared by 9 bases and J by 7 bases, with 14 bases between. CDR1 and CDR2 (germline): SGHDT, YYEEEE. The CDR3 loop spans 13 amino acids. This chain's CDR3 is CAKVTGGNSPLHF. CDR3 coding DNA: TGTGCCAAGGTGACCGGGGGAAATTCACCCCTCCACTTT.

In regard to this clone: A junction boundary mismatches the germline segment, possibly from a read error. The gene calls are TRBV5-1 and TRBJ1-2; D is unresolved. Per germline, CDR1 SGHRS and CDR2 YFSETQ. CDR3 length: 16 residues. In nucleotides, the CDR3 is TGCGCCAGCAGCTTGGGCGGCGACCCACGGAGCTATGGCTACCCCTTC. This codes for CASSLGGDPRSYGYPF.

The chain combines TRBV6-5 with TRBJ1-2, with TRBD1 matching over 9 bases. CDR3 size: 15 residues. Germline values: CDR1 MNHEY, CDR2 SVGAGI. Trimming took 5 bases from V and 4 from J; bases not matched to a gene: 8. CDR3 residues: CASSKPGQGLYGYTF. For the CDR3, the DNA is TGTGCCAGCAGTAAGCCGGGACAGGGACTCTATGGCTACACCTTC.

V and J are TRBV23-1 and TRBJ2-4; possibly TRBD2 for D (6 bases). TRBV23-1 is an open reading frame, and its role is uncertain. The V end lost 0 bases, the J end lost 5 bases, and 17 bases lay between the germline ends. CDR3 size: 17 residues. CDR3 sequence reads: CASSQSWGVAGQNIQYF. The CDR3 nucleotides read TGCGCCAGCAGTCAATCGTGGGGGGTGGCAGGGCAAAACATTCAGTACTTC.

The CDR3 DNA reads as TGTGCCAGCAGCTTCGGGACAGCTGTCTACGAGCAGTACTTC. It is translated as CASSFGTAVYEQYF. The chain uses TRBV5-6 and TRBJ2-7; TRBD1 aligns across 7 bases. Germline V lookup: CDR1 SGHDT, CDR2 YYEEEE. The CDR3 loop spans 14 amino acids. Trimming at V came to 2 bases and at J to 3 bases, leaving 5 bases not matched to a gene.

The chain joins TRBV5-1 to TRBJ2-3; TRBD2 matches 14 bases. Germline assignment: CDR1 SGHRS and CDR2 YFSETQ. CDR3 length: 16 amino acids. V was pared by 4 bases and J by 3 bases, with 4 bases of the junction left unmatched. In DNA form, the CDR3 reads TGCGCCAGCAGCCCGGGACTAGCGGGAGAGACAGATACGCAGTATTTT. Protein sequence: CASSPGLAGETDTQYF.

The chain combines TRBV10-3 with TRBJ2-5; unclear D gene. Trimming pared 6 bases from V and 3 bases from J, leaving 11 bases between. The CDR3 loop spans 13 amino acids. Germline CDR1 is ENHRY and CDR2 is SYGVKD. CDR3 protein: CAIRASPEETQYF. The DNA for the CDR3 is TGTGCCATCAGGGCCTCCCCAGAAGAGACCCAGTACTTC.

V is TRBV9 and J is TRBJ2-3, with 14 bases that match TRBD2. The CDR3 runs 15 residues. Germline V lookup: CDR1 SGDLS, CDR2 YYNGEE. The V segment lost 6 bases and the J segment 3 bases; nucleotides outside the gene matches: 3. The CDR3 bases are TGTGCCAGCACCGGGACTAGCGGGGGAACAGATACGCAGTATTTT. Its protein is CASTGTSGGTDTQYF.

The rearrangement uses TRBV18 and TRBJ2-7, with D possibly matching TRBD2 (5 bases). V lost 3 bases, J lost 6 bases, and 9 bases lay in between. Per the germline V gene, CDR1 is KGHSH and CDR2 is LQKENI. CDR3 length equals 12 residues. The CDR3 bases are TGTGCCAGCTCACCGGGAGCCAGCGAGCAGTACTTC. This encodes CASSPGASEQYF.

The chain employs TRBV6-5 and TRBJ2-1; tentative D call: TRBD1 (6 bases). Trimming shortened V by 4 bases and J by 6 bases, and 13 bases separated the two germline ends. The germline V gene encodes CDR1 MNHEY and CDR2 SVGAGI. CDR3 size: 14 residues. DNA of the CDR3: TGTGCCAGCAGTTTCGAGATAGGGGGCAATGAGCAGTTCTTC. This translates into CASSFEIGGNEQFF.

This clone appeared a few times. The chain is built from TRBV6-6 and TRBJ2-6, with a possible D match to TRBD1 (6 bases). Per the germline V gene, CDR1 is MNHNY and CDR2 is SVGAGI (reference sequence). The CDR3 totals 16 residues. The V gene lost 0 bases and the J gene lost 5 bases, with 11 bases spanning the gap. The CDR3 loop reads CASSYSLGGWANVLTF. CDR3 nucleotide sequence: TGTGCCAGCAGTTACTCGCTAGGGGGATGGGCCAACGTCCTGACTTTC.

The chain employs TRBV5-6 and TRBJ2-3; 7 bases line up with TRBD2. This CDR3 contains 14 residues. CDR1 and CDR2 from the germline V gene are SGHDT and YYEEEE. With 4 bases clipped from V and 2 bases from J, the junction kept 4 bases outside the gene matches. The CDR3 DNA sequence: TGTGCCAGCAGCGGCGGGGGTTCCACAGATACGCAGTATTTT. Translation gives CASSGGGSTDTQYF.

This clone showed up just once. The chain joins TRBV7-8 to TRBJ2-5; 7 bases match TRBD1. Trimming took 1 base from V and 4 from J; bases not matched to a gene: 9. Germline V gene data show CDR1 as SGHVS and CDR2 as FQNEAQ. This CDR3 region has 16 residues. The CDR3 reads CASSLVSQGVGETQYF. The CDR3, as DNA: TGTGCCAGCAGCTTAGTTTCTCAGGGGGTAGGAGAGACCCAGTACTTC.